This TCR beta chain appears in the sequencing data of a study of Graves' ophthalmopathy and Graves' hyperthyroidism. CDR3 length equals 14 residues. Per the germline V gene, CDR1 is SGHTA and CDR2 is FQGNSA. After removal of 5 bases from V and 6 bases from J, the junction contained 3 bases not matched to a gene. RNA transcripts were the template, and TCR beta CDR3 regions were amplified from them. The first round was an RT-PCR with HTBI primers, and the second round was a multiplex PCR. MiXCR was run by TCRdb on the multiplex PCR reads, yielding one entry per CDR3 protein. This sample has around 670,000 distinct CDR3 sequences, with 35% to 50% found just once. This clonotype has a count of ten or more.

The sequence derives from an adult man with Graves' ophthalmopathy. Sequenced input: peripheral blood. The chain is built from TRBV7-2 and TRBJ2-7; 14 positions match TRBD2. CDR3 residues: CASSQGTSGSEQYF. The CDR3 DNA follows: TGTGCCAGCAGCCAGGGGACTAGCGGGAGCGAGCAGTACTTC.